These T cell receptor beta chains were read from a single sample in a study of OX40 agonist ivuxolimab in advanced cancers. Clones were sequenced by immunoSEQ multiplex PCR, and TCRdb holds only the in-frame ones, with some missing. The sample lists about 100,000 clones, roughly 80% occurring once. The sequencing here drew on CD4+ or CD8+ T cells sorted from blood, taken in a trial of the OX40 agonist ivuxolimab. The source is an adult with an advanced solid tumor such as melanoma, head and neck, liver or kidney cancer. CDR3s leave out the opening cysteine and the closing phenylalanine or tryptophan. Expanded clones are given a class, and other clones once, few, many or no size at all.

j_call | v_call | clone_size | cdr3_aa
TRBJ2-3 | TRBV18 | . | ASSPPPVLAGVDTQY
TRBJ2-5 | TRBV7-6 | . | ASSLGNRGLEETQY
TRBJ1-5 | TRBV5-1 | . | ASSLVAGSGQPQH
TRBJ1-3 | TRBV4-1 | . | ASSHGTGGLSSGNTIY
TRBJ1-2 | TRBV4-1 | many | ASSQEPLGGEIT
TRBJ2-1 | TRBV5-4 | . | ASSLGAASYNEQF
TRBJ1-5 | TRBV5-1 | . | ASSLGWAPNQPQH
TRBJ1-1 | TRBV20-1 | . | SAGRGEAF
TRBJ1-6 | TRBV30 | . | AWNLGGGKNSPLH
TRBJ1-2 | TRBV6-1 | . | ASSVPPDGTYGYT
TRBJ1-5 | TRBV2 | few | ASSSRLNQPQH
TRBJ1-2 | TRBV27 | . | ASSLAGPEVGYT
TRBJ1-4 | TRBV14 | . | ASSLLTTGANEKLF
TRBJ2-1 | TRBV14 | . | ASSQGEGLADNEQF
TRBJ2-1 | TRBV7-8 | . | ASSPQREQF
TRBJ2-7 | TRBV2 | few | ASWGNLESYEQY
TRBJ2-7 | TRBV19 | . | ASSHPGQGNHEQY
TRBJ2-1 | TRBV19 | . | ASSSGGRANEQF
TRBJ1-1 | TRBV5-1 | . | ASSPRDREGTEAF
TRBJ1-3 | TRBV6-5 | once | ASSYGTGYNTIY
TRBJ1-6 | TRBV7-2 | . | ASSPRGGQGPSPLH
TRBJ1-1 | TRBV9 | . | ASSPNTGLTEAF
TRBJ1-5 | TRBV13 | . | ASSLRFGGAPNQPQH